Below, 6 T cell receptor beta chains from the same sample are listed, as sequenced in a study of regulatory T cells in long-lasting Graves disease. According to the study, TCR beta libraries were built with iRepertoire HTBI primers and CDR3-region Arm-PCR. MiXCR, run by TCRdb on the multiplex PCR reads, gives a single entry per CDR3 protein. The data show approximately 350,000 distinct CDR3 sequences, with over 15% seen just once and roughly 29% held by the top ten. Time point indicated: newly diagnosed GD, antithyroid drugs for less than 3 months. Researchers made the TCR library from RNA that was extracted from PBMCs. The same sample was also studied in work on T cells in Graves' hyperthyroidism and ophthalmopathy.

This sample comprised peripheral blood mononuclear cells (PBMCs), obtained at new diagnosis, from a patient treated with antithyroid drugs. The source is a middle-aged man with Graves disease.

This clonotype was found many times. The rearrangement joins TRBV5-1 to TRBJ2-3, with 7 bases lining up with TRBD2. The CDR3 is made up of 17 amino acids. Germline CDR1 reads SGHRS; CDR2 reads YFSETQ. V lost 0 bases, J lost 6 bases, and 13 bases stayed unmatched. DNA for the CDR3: TGCGCCAGCAGCTTGGGGATATGGGGGGGGGTTCCGGATACGCAGTATTTT. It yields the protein CASSLGIWGGVPDTQYF. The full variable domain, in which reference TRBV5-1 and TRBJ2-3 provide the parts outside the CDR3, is KAGVTQTPRYLIKTRGQQVTLSCSPISGHRSVSWYQQTPGQGLQFLFEYFSETQRNKGNFPGRFSGRQFSNSRSEMNVSTLELGDSALYLCASSLGIWGGVPDTQYFGPGTRLTVL.

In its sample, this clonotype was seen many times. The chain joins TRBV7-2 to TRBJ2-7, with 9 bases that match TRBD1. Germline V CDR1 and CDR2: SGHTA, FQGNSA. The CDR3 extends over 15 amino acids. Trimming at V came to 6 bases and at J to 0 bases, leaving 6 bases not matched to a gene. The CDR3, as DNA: TGTGCCAGCAGTCCGGACAGGGGTCTCTCCTACGAGCAGTACTTC. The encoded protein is CASSPDRGLSYEQYF.

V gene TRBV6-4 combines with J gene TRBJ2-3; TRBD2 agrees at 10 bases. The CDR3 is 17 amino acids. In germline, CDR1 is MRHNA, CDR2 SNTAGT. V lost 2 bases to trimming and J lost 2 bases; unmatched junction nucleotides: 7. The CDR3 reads CASSDPPLAGVTDTQYF. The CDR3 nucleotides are TGTGCCAGCAGTGACCCCCCGCTAGCGGGGGTCACAGATACGCAGTATTTT.

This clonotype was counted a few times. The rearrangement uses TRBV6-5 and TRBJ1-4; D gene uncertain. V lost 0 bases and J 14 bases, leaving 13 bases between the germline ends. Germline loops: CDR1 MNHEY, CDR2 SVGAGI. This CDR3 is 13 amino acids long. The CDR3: CASSYSDPSLLFF. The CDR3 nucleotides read TGTGCCAGCAGTTACTCGGACCCATCACTCCTGTTTTTT.

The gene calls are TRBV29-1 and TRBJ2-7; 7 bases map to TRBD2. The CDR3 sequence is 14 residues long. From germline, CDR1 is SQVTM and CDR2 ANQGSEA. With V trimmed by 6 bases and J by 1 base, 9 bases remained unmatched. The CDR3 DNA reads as TGCAGCGTCCAACCTGGGCGGGGGTCCTACGAGCAGTACTTC. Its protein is CSVQPGRGSYEQYF.

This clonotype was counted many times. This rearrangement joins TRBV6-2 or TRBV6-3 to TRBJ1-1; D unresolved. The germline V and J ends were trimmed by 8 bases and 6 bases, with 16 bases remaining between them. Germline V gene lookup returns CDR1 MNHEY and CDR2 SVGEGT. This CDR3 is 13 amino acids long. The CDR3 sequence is CASRESARAEAFF. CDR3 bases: TGTGCCAGCCGCGAGTCAGCAAGGGCTGAAGCTTTCTTT.